This is a list of T cell receptor beta chains from one sample in a study of blood T cell repertoires in COVID-19. The repertoire was sequenced with immunoSEQ multiplex PCR; TCRdb's copy has only in-frame clones and lacks some. Here the sample spans about 160,000 clones, about 89% being singletons. Sample: peripheral blood. All receptors come from a man aged 55 to 70 with acute or convalescent COVID-19. The CDR3 runs from the conserved cysteine through the conserved F or W. A D gene is named only where the DNA matches it firmly. Size is omitted from some rows. Given values are once, few, many or a class for expanded clones.

>TRBJ1-1|TRBD1|TRBV6-5|once
TGTGCCAGCATCCCGGGACAGAATAAGAACACTGAAGCTTTCTTT
CASIPGQNKNTEAFF
>TRBJ2-2|TRBD1|TRBV5-8|-
TGTGCCAGCAGCCCGGGACAGCTCAACACCGGGGAGCTGTTTTTT
CASSPGQLNTGELFF
>TRBJ2-7|TRBD1|TRBV27|-
TGTGCCACCCTGGAGATCCGGGACAGGGTATGCGAGCAGTACTTC
CATLEIRDRVCEQYF
>TRBJ1-4|-|TRBV6-5|-
TGTGCCAGCCGGGTCGGGGGGGAAGAAAAACTGTTTTTT
CASRVGGEEKLFF
>TRBJ1-6|-|TRBV27|-
TGTGCCAGCAGTCCGAGCGTTTCATATTCACCCCTCCACTTT
CASSPSVSYSPLHF
>TRBJ2-3|TRBD2|TRBV10-3|-
TGTGCCCACTCTAGCGGGGTTAGCACAGATACGCAGTATTTT
CAHSSGVSTDTQYF
>TRBJ1-5|-|TRBV21-1|-
TGTGCCAGCAGCAAAGAATACAGGGGGCATGATCAGCCCCAGCATTTT
CASSKEYRGHDQPQHF
>TRBJ1-6|-|TRBV5-1|-
TGCGCCAGCAGCTACGGCCGGACAGATAATAATTCACCCCTCCACTTT
CASSYGRTDNNSPLHF
>TRBJ1-1|-|TRBV6-5|-
TGTGCCAGCAGTAGCAACCAGGGCACTGAAGCTTTCTTT
CASSSNQGTEAFF
>TRBJ1-3|TRBD1|TRBV5-1|-
TGCGCCAGCAGCCCGGACAGGGTGTACGGAAACACCATATATTTT
CASSPDRVYGNTIYF